The 18 T cell receptor beta chains in this list originate from one sample, sequenced in a study of T cell clones after liver transplantation. Sequenced by immunoSEQ multiplex PCR; TCRdb stores in-frame clones only, minus some. The data hold tens of thousands of clones, with approximately 87% observed a single time. Here the sequenced sample was CD8+ T cells from blood, taken 12 months after liver transplant. The receptor source for this set is a human patient who received a liver transplant. Some T cells may arise from the graft donor.

This sequence joins TRBV28 and TRBJ1-4, with D unclear. Trimming cost V 6 bases and J 0 bases, with 8 bases left between them. Germline V gene lookup returns CDR1 MDHEN and CDR2 SYDVKM. The CDR3 is made up of 14 amino acids. This CDR3 reads CASRSTATNEKLFF. DNA of the CDR3: TGTGCCAGCAGGTCGACGGCAACTAATGAAAAACTGTTTTTT.

This clone was detected only a few times. The chain combines TRBV28 with TRBJ2-7; 7 positions agree with TRBD1. Unmatched junction bases numbered 5, after V lost 3 bases and J lost 3 bases. Per the germline V gene, CDR1 is MDHEN and CDR2 is SYDVKM. The CDR3 contains 14 residues. The DNA for the CDR3 is TGTGCCAGCAGTTTGCCGACAGGGTACTACGAGCAGTACTTC. Translation gives CASSLPTGYYEQYF. Combining the CDR3 with reference TRBV28 and TRBJ2-7 gives the whole variable domain DVKVTQSSRYLVKRTGEKVFLECVQDMDHENMFWYRQDPGLGLRLIYFSYDVKMKEKGDIPEGYSVSREKKERFSLILESASTNQTSMYLCASSLPTGYYEQYFGPGTRLTVT.

This clone was observed once. The CDR3 protein is CASSEWMTSGSYEQYF. The CDR3 DNA sequence: TGTGCCAGCAGTGAATGGATGACTAGCGGGAGTTATGAGCAGTACTTC. This rearrangement joins TRBV2 to TRBJ2-7; 12 nucleotides align to TRBD2. V shed 2 bases, J shed 7 bases, and the junction held 9 bases outside the gene matches. Germline assignment: CDR1 SNHLY and CDR2 FYNNEI. This CDR3 is 16 amino acids long.

In its sample, this clone was seen a few times. The gene calls are TRBV5-8 and TRBJ2-2; the D call may be TRBD1 or TRBD2 (5 bases each). Germline loops: CDR1 SGHTS, CDR2 YDEGEE. Trimming pared 3 bases from V and 5 bases from J, leaving 14 bases between. This CDR3 is 15 amino acids long. CDR3 sequence: CASSYGTVGTGELFF. The CDR3 nucleotides are TGTGCCAGCAGCTATGGGACGGTGGGGACCGGGGAGCTGTTTTTT.

V gene TRBV11-3 combines with J gene TRBJ2-1, with 9 bases aligning to TRBD1. The V gene's germline CDR1 is SGHNT and CDR2 YENEEA. The V gene end was trimmed by 5 bases and the J gene end by 6 bases; junction bases not matched to a gene: 8. The CDR3 is 15 residues long. The CDR3 coding sequence is TGTGCCAGCAGCGGGCGGACAGGGGCTGGCAATGAGCAGTTCTTC. Encoded protein: CASSGRTGAGNEQFF.

This clone is a singleton in its sample. The V and J genes are TRBV9 and TRBJ2-2; TRBD1 matches at 7 bases. This CDR3 region has 17 residues. Germline V gene data show CDR1 as SGDLS and CDR2 as YYNGEE. V lost 3 bases to trimming and J lost 3 bases; unmatched junction nucleotides: 11. CDR3 nucleotides: TGTGCCAGCAGCGCCAGGGACAGCATCTACTACACCGGGGAGCTGTTTTTT. It codes for CASSARDSIYYTGELFF.

The rearrangement links TRBV13 to TRBJ1-2, with a possible D match to TRBD1 (5 bases). Germline values: CDR1 PRHDT, CDR2 FYEKMQ (reference sequence). The CDR3 runs to 15 residues. Between the trimmed V and J ends, which lost 4 bases and 1 base, there was a span of 13 bases. CDR3 loop: CASSSPTGINYGYTF. CDR3 nucleotides: TGTGCCAGCAGCTCCCCCACAGGAATTAACTATGGCTACACCTTC.

This clone was found once. The V and J genes are TRBV11-2 and TRBJ2-1; a weak D match, TRBD2 (6 bases). Trimming removed 7 bases at V and 7 bases at J, with 14 bases between. Germline V gene sequence: CDR1 SGHAT, CDR2 FQNNGV. This CDR3 contains 13 residues. The CDR3 DNA sequence: TGTGCCAGCACACACAGTGGGGGGAATGAGCAGTTCTTC. Amino acids: CASTHSGGNEQFF.

This clone was observed a handful of times. The chain joins TRBV19 to TRBJ1-5; D is possibly TRBD1 (6 bases). The ends were cut back, 2 bases at V and 2 bases at J, with 13 bases in the middle. The CDR3 contains 16 residues. The germline CDR1 and CDR2 sequences are LNHDA and SQIVND (reference sequence). The CDR3 protein is CASSIPGRGGNQPQHF. CDR3 nucleotide sequence: TGTGCCAGTAGTATACCGGGGAGGGGGGGCAATCAGCCCCAGCATTTT.

The chain uses TRBV28 and TRBJ2-7; the D call may be TRBD1 or TRBD2 (5 bases each). Trimming shortened V by 10 bases and J by 0 bases, and 13 bases separated the two germline ends. Per the germline V gene, CDR1 is MDHEN and CDR2 is SYDVKM. This CDR3 is 13 amino acids long. Written as DNA, the CDR3 is TGTGCCACCAGGGACGTTTACTCCTACGAGCAGTACTTC. Residues: CATRDVYSYEQYF. The entire variable domain, with the rest obtained from reference TRBV28 and TRBJ2-7, is as follows: DVKVTQSSRYLVKRTGEKVFLECVQDMDHENMFWYRQDPGLGLRLIYFSYDVKMKEKGDIPEGYSVSREKKERFSLILESASTNQTSMYLCATRDVYSYEQYFGPGTRLTVT.

The rearrangement uses TRBV28 and TRBJ2-1; perhaps TRBD1 as D (5 bases). CDR1 and CDR2 from the germline V gene are MDHEN and SYDVKM. The V and J ends lost 4 bases and 2 bases respectively, with 27 bases between them. The CDR3 is 20 amino acids. CDR3 loop: CASSSYSFTTGSPAYNEQFF. DNA of the CDR3: TGTGCCAGCAGTTCCTACTCCTTTACAACAGGCTCGCCGGCCTACAATGAGCAGTTCTTC.

The chain is built from TRBV19 and TRBJ2-5, with TRBD2 matching 10 bases. V shed 9 bases, J shed 3 bases, and the junction held 4 bases outside the gene matches. There are 13 residues in the CDR3. Germline V gene data show CDR1 as LNHDA and CDR2 as SQIVND (reference sequence). The DNA for the CDR3 is TGTGCCAGCGAAGCGGGGGGGAAAGAGACCCAGTACTTC. Its translation: CASEAGGKETQYF.

The sample holds a few counts of this clone. The V call is TRBV19, the J call TRBJ1-4, with TRBD1 identical over 9 bases. CDR3 length: 15 residues. After removal of 5 bases from V and 11 bases from J, the junction contained 12 bases not matched to a gene. Germline V CDR1 and CDR2: LNHDA, SQIVND (reference sequence). As DNA, the CDR3 is TGTGCCAGTAGTTGGTCGACAGGGGGTGGGCGGAAACTGTTTTTT. It is translated as CASSWSTGGGRKLFF. Variable domain in full (rest from reference TRBV19 and TRBJ1-4): DGGITQSPKYLFRKEGQNVTLSCEQNLNHDAMYWYRQDPGQGLRLIYYSQIVNDFQKGDIAEGYSVSREKKESFPLTVTSAQKNPTAFYLCASSWSTGGGRKLFFGSGTQLSVL.

This rearrangement joins TRBV9 to TRBJ1-3; no definite D call. V lost 3 bases and J 1 base, leaving 11 bases between the germline ends. The CDR3 extends over 15 amino acids. Germline V CDR1 and CDR2: SGDLS, YYNGEE. CDR3: CASSAEGTSGNTIYF. The DNA for the CDR3 is TGTGCCAGCAGCGCCGAGGGTACGTCTGGAAACACCATATATTTT.

Details on this clone: Other DNA sequences in the sample encode the same CDR3. The V call is TRBV28, the J call TRBJ2-7, with D perhaps matching TRBD1 or TRBD2 (5 bases each). Germline CDR1 and CDR2: MDHEN and SYDVKM. CDR3 length: 14 residues. V lost 3 bases, J lost 2 bases, and 11 bases lay in between. CDR3 coding DNA: TGTGCCAGCAGTTTCCCCGGGACGGCCTACGAGCAGTACTTC. As protein: CASSFPGTAYEQYF.

This clone showed up just a few times. The chain carries TRBV19 and TRBJ1-3; D not resolved. V lost 3 bases, J lost 4 bases, and 16 bases lay in between. Germline CDR1 LNHDA, CDR2 SQIVND (reference sequence). The CDR3 is 16 residues long. In DNA, the CDR3 is TGTGCCAGTAGTATCCCCGACGGGGAGACCGGAAACACCATATATTTT. Translating gives CASSIPDGETGNTIYF. Together with reference TRBV19 and TRBJ1-3, the CDR3 gives the full variable domain: DGGITQSPKYLFRKEGQNVTLSCEQNLNHDAMYWYRQDPGQGLRLIYYSQIVNDFQKGDIAEGYSVSREKKESFPLTVTSAQKNPTAFYLCASSIPDGETGNTIYFGEGSWLTVV.

The chain has TRBV5-6 and TRBJ1-2, with TRBD1 as a possible D gene (6 bases). V lost 4 bases and J 7 bases, leaving 20 bases between the germline ends. The CDR3 is made up of 15 amino acids. Germline CDR1 is SGHDT and CDR2 is YYEEEE. CDR3 DNA sequence: TGTGCCAGCAGCGCCACAGGGCAAGGAGCTATTGGCTACACCTTC. Translating it yields CASSATGQGAIGYTF.

The rearrangement joins TRBV7-8 to TRBJ2-1, with D possibly being TRBD2 (5 bases). Per the germline V gene, CDR1 is SGHVS and CDR2 is FQNEAQ. This CDR3 region has 11 residues. The germline V and J ends were trimmed by 4 bases and 11 bases, with 9 bases remaining between them. CDR3 DNA: TGTGCCAGCAGCTCTTGGACTCAGCAGTTCTTC. Protein sequence: CASSSWTQQFF.